The 2 T cell receptor beta chains reported below all come from one sample, sequenced in a study of blood T cell repertoires in COVID-19. Only in-frame clones appear in the TCRdb table, and some are missing; sequencing was by immunoSEQ multiplex PCR. The data show about 120,000 clones, about 86% seen once. Sequences were obtained from peripheral blood. The receptors shown here come from a woman between 45 and 60 years old with acute or convalescent COVID-19.

The rearrangement links TRBV13 to TRBJ1-5; 7 bases line up with TRBD1. From germline, CDR1 is PRHDT and CDR2 FYEKMQ (reference sequence). The V gene end was trimmed by 5 bases and the J gene end by 5 bases; junction bases not matched to a gene: 3. The CDR3 is 13 residues long. In nucleotides, the CDR3 is TGTGCCAGCAGCCGACAGGGAGATCAGCCCCAGCATTTT. Residues: CASSRQGDQPQHF. The complete variable domain, with remaining parts taken from reference TRBV13 and TRBJ1-5, reads AAGVIQSPRHLIKEKRETATLKCYPIPRHDTVYWYQQGPGQDPQFLISFYEKMQSDKGSIPDRFSAQQFSDYHSELNMSSLELGDSALYFCASSRQGDQPQHFGDGTRLSIL.

This clone appeared once. The gene calls are TRBV7-8 and TRBJ2-4; 7 positions match TRBD1. CDR1 SGHVS and CDR2 FQNEAQ come from the germline V gene. J was trimmed by 9 bases and V by 3 bases; bases with no gene match: 5. This CDR3 is 13 amino acids long. The CDR3 sequence: CASSFTGVGIQYF. The CDR3 DNA reads as TGTGCCAGCAGCTTTACAGGGGTTGGCATTCAGTACTTC. The variable domain in full, completed from reference TRBV7-8 and TRBJ2-4, reads GAGVSQSPRYKVAKRGQDVALRCDPISGHVSLFWYQQALGQGPEFLTYFQNEAQLDKSGLPSDRFFAERPEGSVSTLKIQRTQQEDSAVYLCASSFTGVGIQYFGAGTRLSVL.